The 9 T cell receptor beta chains in this list originate from one sample, sequenced in a study of blood T cell repertoires in COVID-19. Clones were read by immunoSEQ multiplex PCR, and TCRdb kept only the in-frame ones, dropping some. The data hold over 200,000 clones, with roughly 80% observed a single time. Sequenced material: peripheral blood. Receptors were obtained from a middle-aged man with active or convalescent COVID-19.

The V and J genes are TRBV25-1 and TRBJ2-1; tentatively, D is TRBD2 (7 bases). In germline, CDR1 is MGHDK, CDR2 SYGVNS. The CDR3 runs 13 residues. Deletions cut 7 bases from V and 12 bases from J, with 19 bases between. For the CDR3, the DNA is TGTGCCAGCACCCAAAGGGGGGGCGACGGGCAGTTCTTC. Its translation: CASTQRGGDGQFF.

The chain has TRBV12-3 or TRBV12-4 and TRBJ1-2; 7 bases align to TRBD1. Unmatched junction bases numbered 4, after V lost 3 bases and J lost 6 bases. This CDR3 region has 13 residues. CDR3 in DNA: TGTGCCAGCAGTTTCGTCCAGGGGGATGGCTACACCTTC. Translating it yields CASSFVQGDGYTF.

V and J are TRBV3-1 (or the pseudogene TRBV3-2) and TRBJ2-1; 9 bases align to TRBD1. Germline CDR1 is LGHDT and CDR2 is YNNKEL (reference sequence). V lost 1 base to trimming and J lost 6 bases; unmatched junction nucleotides: 1. The CDR3 is 14 residues long. The CDR3 sequence: CASSQGQGVNEQFF. Written as DNA, the CDR3 is TGTGCCAGCAGCCAAGGACAGGGGGTCAATGAGCAGTTCTTC.

The CDR3, as DNA: TGTGCCAGCTCACCACAAGAGGATCTGCCCCTCCACTTT. It codes for CASSPQEDLPLHF. The rearrangement links TRBV18 to TRBJ1-6; D is uncertain. V shed 1 base and J shed 13 bases, with 11 bases lying between them. The CDR3 totals 13 residues. Germline-derived CDR1 and CDR2 are KGHSH and LQKENI.

The chain carries TRBV28 and TRBJ2-7; 8 bases are shared with TRBD2. The germline V gene encodes CDR1 MDHEN and CDR2 SYDVKM. The CDR3 is made up of 16 amino acids. Unmatched junction bases numbered 10, after V lost 4 bases and J lost 2 bases. CDR3 protein: CASSSFRGGAPYEQYF. CDR3 sequence (DNA): TGTGCCAGCAGTTCCTTCCGGGGGGGGGCACCCTACGAGCAGTACTTC.

The chain recombines TRBV2 with TRBJ1-3, with a weak D call TRBD1 (5 bases). The CDR3 spans 15 residues. V lost 2 bases and J lost 0, with 8 bases in between. CDR1 SNHLY and CDR2 FYNNEI come from the germline V gene. The chain's CDR3 is CASSERGASGNTIYF. CDR3 DNA sequence: TGTGCCAGCAGTGAAAGGGGCGCCTCTGGAAACACCATATATTTT. The full variable domain, in which reference TRBV2 and TRBJ1-3 provide the parts outside the CDR3, is EPEVTQTPSHQVTQMGQEVILRCVPISNHLYFYWYRQILGQKVEFLVSFYNNEISEKSEIFDDQFSVERPDGSNFTLKIRSTKLEDSAMYFCASSERGASGNTIYFGEGSWLTVV.

The J gene is TRBJ1-1, the V gene TRBV6-5; TRBD1 is a possible D gene (6 bases). This CDR3 region has 16 residues. V lost 2 bases and J lost 4, with 17 bases in between. Germline loops: CDR1 MNHEY, CDR2 SVGAGI. The CDR3 region has the DNA TGTGCCAGCAGTTACGGTAGGCAGGGGCGGAGCACTGAAGCTTTCTTT. Translated, it gives CASSYGRQGRSTEAFF.

The V gene is TRBV5-6, the J gene TRBJ2-4; 9 nucleotides match TRBD2. V lost 2 bases, J lost 0 bases, and 3 bases stayed unmatched. The germline gives CDR1 SGHDT, CDR2 YYEEEE. The CDR3 runs to 16 residues. The CDR3 here is CASSFLAGLAKNIQYF. The CDR3 bases are TGTGCCAGCAGCTTTCTAGCGGGGTTAGCCAAAAACATTCAGTACTTC.

This clone was counted a few times. J is TRBJ1-2 and V is TRBV28; D is unresolved. Germline assignment: CDR1 MDHEN and CDR2 SYDVKM. Trimming removed 4 bases at V and 8 bases at J, with 20 bases between. The CDR3 has 15 amino acids. The DNA for the CDR3 is TGTGCCAGCAGTTCCGACGGGAGAGGGAGGGCGGGCTACACCTTC. Encoded protein: CASSSDGRGRAGYTF.